Following are 14 T cell receptor beta chains from one sample sequenced in a study of blood T cell repertoires in COVID-19. The protocol was immunoSEQ multiplex PCR, while the TCRdb copy is restricted to in-frame clones and leaves out a portion. Among fewer than 250,000 clones listed, approximately 80% were seen once. The specimen sequenced was peripheral blood. These receptors came from a woman of 80 years or more with COVID-19, enrolled during active disease.

This rearrangement joins TRBV28 to TRBJ2-1; TRBD2 matches 8 bases. The CDR3 totals 16 residues. Germline values: CDR1 MDHEN, CDR2 SYDVKM. The J segment lost 3 bases and the V segment lost 5 bases, leaving 9 bases of the junction unmatched. The CDR3 protein is CASSKSSAGGYNEQFF. The CDR3 bases are TGTGCCAGCAGTAAGAGCTCGGCGGGGGGCTACAATGAGCAGTTCTTC.

The chain recombines TRBV11-2 with TRBJ2-5; 16 bases are a match to TRBD2. CDR1 is SGHAT, CDR2 FQNNGV, per germline. The CDR3 extends over 17 amino acids. V shed 5 bases, J shed 1 base, and the junction held 4 bases outside the gene matches. The CDR3 sequence is CASSPGLAGGRQETQYF. The CDR3 DNA reads as TGTGCCAGCAGCCCGGGACTAGCGGGGGGGCGCCAAGAGACCCAGTACTTC.

The genes are TRBV5-5 and TRBJ2-7, with 7 bases that match TRBD1. The CDR3 sequence is 15 residues long. Germline CDR1 reads SGHKS; CDR2 reads YYEKEE (reference sequence). J gave up 0 bases and V 4 bases, and 7 bases lay outside the gene matches. The CDR3 spells CASSGSGTVSYEQYF. Here the CDR3 DNA reads TGTGCCAGCAGCGGATCCGGGACAGTCTCCTACGAGCAGTACTTC.

This clone was counted once. As DNA, the CDR3 is TGTGCCAGCAGTCCCAGCAGGGGTAGGCAGCCCCAGCATTTT. Residues: CASSPSRGRQPQHF. The genes are TRBV27 and TRBJ1-5, with a possible D match to TRBD1 (6 bases). CDR3 length: 14 amino acids. V was pared by 5 bases and J by 7 bases, with 15 bases between. CDR1 is MNHEY and CDR2 is SMNVEV in the germline V gene (reference sequence).

About this clone: Other DNA variants within this sample encode the same CDR3. The rearrangement uses TRBV28 and TRBJ1-2; the D gene is possibly TRBD1 (5 bases). V gave up 10 bases and J gave up 4 bases, with 13 bases separating them. CDR1 and CDR2 (germline): MDHEN, SYDVKM. The CDR3 consists of 12 residues. The CDR3 DNA reads as TGTGCCACCACGGGACTCCCCTATGGCTACACCTTC. It encodes CATTGLPYGYTF.

The rearrangement uses TRBV6-1 and TRBJ2-2; D unclear. Per the germline V gene, CDR1 is MNHNS and CDR2 is SASEGT. The CDR3 is 13 amino acids. The ends were cut back, 3 bases at V and 4 bases at J, with 6 bases in the middle. CDR3 loop: CASSDPSTGELFF. The CDR3, as DNA: TGTGCCAGCAGTGACCCGAGCACCGGGGAGCTGTTTTTT.

This rearrangement joins TRBV19 to TRBJ1-2; 7 bases align to TRBD1. The CDR3 is 13 amino acids. The J segment lost 8 bases and the V segment lost 5 bases, leaving 8 bases of the junction unmatched. Germline V gives CDR1 LNHDA, CDR2 SQIVND (reference sequence). CDR3 in amino acids: CASSQDRTGGYTF. CDR3 in DNA: TGTGCCAGTAGTCAAGATCGGACAGGCGGCTACACCTTC.

As concerns this clone: In the same sample, other DNA sequences code for this CDR3. The chain uses TRBV18 and TRBJ2-3; D is unresolved. CDR3 size: 15 residues. Per germline, CDR1 KGHSH and CDR2 LQKENI. Trimming left V 6 bases short and J 0 bases short, with 13 bases between. The CDR3 DNA follows: TGTGCCAGCTCCCCCCTTGCGCCCAGCACAGATACGCAGTATTTT. Its translation: CASSPLAPSTDTQYF.

The chain combines TRBV6-6 with TRBJ2-7; 9 nucleotides match TRBD1. The germline CDR1 and CDR2 sequences are MNHNY and SVGAGI (reference sequence). The CDR3 runs to 14 residues. With V trimmed by 4 bases and J by 0 bases, 1 base remained unmatched. The CDR3 nucleotides read TGTGCCAGCAGTTTGACAGGGGGCTCCTACGAGCAGTACGTC. This gives the protein CASSLTGGSYEQYV.

This chain joins TRBV10-3 and TRBJ2-7; D might be TRBD1 (6 bases). Looked up from germline, CDR1 is ENHRY and CDR2 is SYGVKD. CDR3 length: 15 amino acids. The ends were cut back, 10 bases at V and 9 bases at J, with 28 bases in the middle. The DNA of the CDR3 is TGTGCCACCGAAGACACAACAGGGCCGGTACGCGGGCAGTACGTC. The encoded protein is CATEDTTGPVRGQYV.

J is TRBJ2-7 and V is TRBV6-2 or TRBV6-3; D is perhaps TRBD2 (6 bases). Germline CDR1 reads MNHEY; CDR2 reads SVGEGT. The length of the CDR3 is 15 residues. Trimming pared 2 bases from V and 3 bases from J, leaving 14 bases between. The CDR3 DNA follows: TGTGCCAGCAGTTACAGAGGGACTTTCCGCTACGAGCAGTACTTC. This translates into CASSYRGTFRYEQYF.

The CDR3 here is CASTPGGQPQHF. DNA for the CDR3: TGTGCCAGCACCCCGGGGGGGCAGCCCCAGCATTTT. The chain carries TRBV28 and TRBJ1-5, with D tentatively TRBD1 (5 bases). Germline-derived CDR1 and CDR2 are MDHEN and SYDVKM. This CDR3 is 12 amino acids long. V was clipped by 7 bases and J by 7 bases, with 11 bases between them.

V and J are TRBV5-8 and TRBJ1-5; D unresolved. V dropped 1 base and J dropped 3 bases, with 11 bases sitting between them. This CDR3 is 15 amino acids long. Germline CDR1 and CDR2: SGHTS and YDEGEE. CDR3 DNA sequence: TGTGCCAGCAGCTTGCTTACAGACTACAATCAGCCCCAGCATTTT. This sequence encodes CASSLLTDYNQPQHF.

This rearrangement joins TRBV19 to TRBJ2-2, with D perhaps TRBD1 (5 bases). The V end lost 6 bases, the J end lost 2 bases, and 7 bases lay between the germline ends. Germline V lookup: CDR1 LNHDA, CDR2 SQIVND (reference sequence). The length of the CDR3 is 13 residues. The CDR3 sequence: CASRTDNTGELFF. CDR3 in DNA: TGTGCCAGTAGGACAGATAACACCGGGGAGCTGTTTTTT.